This T cell receptor (beta chain) was profiled in a study of response to subunit inactivated influenza vaccine. For this clonotype: The antigen is not known.

TCRdb fed the RT-PCR reads into MiXCR, producing one record per CDR3 protein. Of about 650,000 distinct CDR3 sequences in the sample, less than 20% are singletons; the top ten hold 9.5% to 13%. Study-wide points: Only a handful of new T cells, the authors suggested, are recruited with each seasonal influenza vaccination.

Germline lookup yields CDR1 SEHNR and CDR2 FQNEAQ (reference sequence). This CDR3 is built from 16 residues. V dropped 5 bases and J dropped 5; count of bases not matched to a gene: 9. The chain links TRBV7-9 to TRBJ2-5; 12 nucleotides align to TRBD1. Sequencing used PBMCs from blood, obtained approximately 12 days after vaccination. The TCR sequence derives from a man between 50 and 59 years old who received an inactivated influenza vaccine. The CDR3 loop is CASSQPGQGARETQYF. CDR3 in DNA: TGTGCCAGCAGCCAACCGGGACAGGGGGCTAGGGAGACCCAGTACTTC. The full variable domain, in which reference TRBV7-9 and TRBJ2-5 provide the parts outside the CDR3, is DTGVSQNPRHKITKRGQNVTFRCDPISEHNRLYWYRQTLGQGPEFLTYFQNEAQLEKSRLLSDRFSAERPKGSFSTLEIQRTEQGDSAMYLCASSQPGQGARETQYFGPGTRLLVL.